This TCR beta chain was documented in a study of PD-1 blockade in classical Hodgkin lymphoma. At the level of the study: Patients were given intravenous nivolumab, 3 mg/kg, every 2 weeks. Overall study findings and caveats: Newly diagnosed patients were reported to start with lower TCR diversity than healthy donors.

Time point: cycle 4 day 1 (C4D1), after 6 weeks of nivolumab. Each patient relapsed following autologous stem cell transplantation, and prior brentuximab vedotin exposure differed. Using immunoSEQ multiplex PCR, the repertoire was profiled, and TCRdb retains in-frame clones only, with some absent. The sample holds roughly 100,000 clones, over 85% seen once. A remark on this clone: As yet, its antigen is unknown.

The source is a human donor with classical Hodgkin lymphoma. Material: peripheral blood mononuclear cells (PBMCs), obtained before the fourth cycle of nivolumab.

CDR3 nucleotide sequence: TGCGCCAGCAGCCCCGGGGTTTTTAGCGGGAGTCCCGGGGAGCTGTTTTTT. It specifies CASSPGVFSGSPGELFF. The J gene is TRBJ2-2, the V gene TRBV4-1, with 9 bases that match TRBD2. The J segment lost 6 bases and the V segment lost 4 bases, leaving 12 bases of the junction unmatched. CDR3 length: 17 amino acids. The germline V gene encodes CDR1 MGHRA and CDR2 YSYEKL.